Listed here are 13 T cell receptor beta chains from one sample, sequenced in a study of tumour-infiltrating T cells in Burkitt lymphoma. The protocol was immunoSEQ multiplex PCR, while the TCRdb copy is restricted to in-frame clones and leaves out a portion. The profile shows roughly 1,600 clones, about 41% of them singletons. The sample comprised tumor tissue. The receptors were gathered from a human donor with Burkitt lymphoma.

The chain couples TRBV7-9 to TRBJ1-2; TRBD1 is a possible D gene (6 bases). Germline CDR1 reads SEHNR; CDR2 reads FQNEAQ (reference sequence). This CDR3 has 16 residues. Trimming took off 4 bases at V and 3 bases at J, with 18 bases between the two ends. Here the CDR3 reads CASSSAGGRGHYGYTF. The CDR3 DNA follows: TGTGCCAGCAGCTCCGCCGGCGGCAGGGGACACTATGGCTACACCTTC.

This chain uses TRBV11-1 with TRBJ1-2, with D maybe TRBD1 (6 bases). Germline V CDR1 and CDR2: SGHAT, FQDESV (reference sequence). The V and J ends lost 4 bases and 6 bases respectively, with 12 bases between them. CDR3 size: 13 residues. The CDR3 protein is CASSYVDSNGYTF. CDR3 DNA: TGTGCCAGCAGCTATGTGGACAGCAATGGCTACACCTTC.

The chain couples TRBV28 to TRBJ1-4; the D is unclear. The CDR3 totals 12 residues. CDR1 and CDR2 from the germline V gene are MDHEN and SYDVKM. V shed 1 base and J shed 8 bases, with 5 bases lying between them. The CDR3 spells CASSLSTEKLFF. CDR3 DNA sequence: TGTGCCAGCAGTTTATCGACCGAAAAACTGTTTTTT.

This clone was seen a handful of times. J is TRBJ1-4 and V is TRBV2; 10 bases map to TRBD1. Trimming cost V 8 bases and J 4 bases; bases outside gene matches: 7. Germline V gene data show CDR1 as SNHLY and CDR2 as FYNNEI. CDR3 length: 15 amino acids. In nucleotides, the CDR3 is TGTGCCAGCTCCGAAGGGGACAGGGGTAATGAAAAACTGTTTTTT. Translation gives CASSEGDRGNEKLFF.

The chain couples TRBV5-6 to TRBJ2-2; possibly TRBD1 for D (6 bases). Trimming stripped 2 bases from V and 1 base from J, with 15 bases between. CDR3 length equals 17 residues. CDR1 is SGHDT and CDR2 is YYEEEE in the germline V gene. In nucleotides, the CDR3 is TGTGCCAGCAGCTTCGAGGTGACAGGCCGGAACACCGGGGAGCTGTTTTTT. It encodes CASSFEVTGRNTGELFF.

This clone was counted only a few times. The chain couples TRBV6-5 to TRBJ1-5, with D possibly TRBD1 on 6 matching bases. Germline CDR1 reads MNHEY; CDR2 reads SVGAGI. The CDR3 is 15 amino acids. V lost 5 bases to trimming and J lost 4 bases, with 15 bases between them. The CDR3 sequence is CASSKIQGGNQPQHF. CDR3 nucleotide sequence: TGTGCCAGCAGTAAAATTCAAGGGGGGAATCAGCCCCAGCATTTT.

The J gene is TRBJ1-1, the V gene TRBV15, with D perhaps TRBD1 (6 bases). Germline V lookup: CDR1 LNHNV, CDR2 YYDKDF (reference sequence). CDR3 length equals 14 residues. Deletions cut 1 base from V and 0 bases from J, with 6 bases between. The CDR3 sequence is CATSRGTVNTEAFF. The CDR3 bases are TGTGCCACCAGCAGAGGGACAGTGAACACTGAAGCTTTCTTT.

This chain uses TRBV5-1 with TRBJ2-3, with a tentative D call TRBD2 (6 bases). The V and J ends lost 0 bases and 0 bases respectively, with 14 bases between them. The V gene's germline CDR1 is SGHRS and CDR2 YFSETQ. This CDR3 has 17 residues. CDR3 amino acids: CASSLAASGPSTDTQYF. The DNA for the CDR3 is TGCGCCAGCAGCTTGGCCGCGAGCGGGCCTAGCACAGATACGCAGTATTTT.

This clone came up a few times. CDR3 coding DNA: TGTGCCAGCACCGACGGAACAGGGCCCTATGGCTACACCTTC. Translated, it gives CASTDGTGPYGYTF. V usage is TRBV7-9 and J usage is TRBJ1-2; D may be TRBD1 (6 bases). Trimming took 7 bases from V and 4 from J, leaving 16 bases between them. This CDR3 contains 14 residues. CDR1 is SEHNR, CDR2 FQNEAQ, per germline (reference sequence).

The CDR3: CASSAPDSSNQPQHF. The CDR3, as DNA: TGTGCCAGCAGCGCCCCGGACAGTAGCAATCAGCCCCAGCATTTT. The rearrangement links TRBV6-4 to TRBJ1-5; D is perhaps TRBD1 (6 bases). The CDR3 is 15 residues long. Germline V gene lookup returns CDR1 MRHNA and CDR2 SNTAGT. The V end was cut by 6 bases, the J end by 0 bases, with 12 bases between.

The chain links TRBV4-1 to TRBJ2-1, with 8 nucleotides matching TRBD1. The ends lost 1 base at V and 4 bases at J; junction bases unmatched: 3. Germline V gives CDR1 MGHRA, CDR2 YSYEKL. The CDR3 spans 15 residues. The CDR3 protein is CASSQGQGIYNEQFF. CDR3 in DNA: TGCGCCAGCAGCCAAGGACAGGGGATTTACAATGAGCAGTTCTTC.

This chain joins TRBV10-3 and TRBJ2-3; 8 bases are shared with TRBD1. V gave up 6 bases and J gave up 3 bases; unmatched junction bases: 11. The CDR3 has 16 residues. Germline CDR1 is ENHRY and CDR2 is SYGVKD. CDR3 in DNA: TGTGCCATCAGGAACAGGGGGTATAACGGTACAGATACGCAGTATTTT. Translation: CAIRNRGYNGTDTQYF.

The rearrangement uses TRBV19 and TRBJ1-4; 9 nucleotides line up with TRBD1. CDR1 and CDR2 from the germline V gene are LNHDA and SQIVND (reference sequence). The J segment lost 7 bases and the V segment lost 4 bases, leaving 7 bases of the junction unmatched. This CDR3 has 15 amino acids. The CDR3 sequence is CASSTRDRASEKLFF. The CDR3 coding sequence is TGTGCCAGTAGTACCCGGGACAGGGCTAGTGAAAAACTGTTTTTT.